This TCR beta chain was sequenced in a study of blood T cell repertoires in COVID-19. Study-level information: Samples representing acute and convalescent COVID-19 were sourced from the United States, Italy and Spain. Sample material is recorded as cDNA or gDNA derived from T cells, B-cell-depleted T cells, or PBMCs.

Per the original data handling: Amplifying reference gene primers gave estimates of nucleated cell counts. Clones were read by immunoSEQ multiplex PCR, and TCRdb kept only the in-frame ones, dropping some. V, J and clone size derive from that table, while D and trimming were established from the DNA sequence. The repertoire holds fewer than 110,000 clones, with roughly 90% as singletons. V lost 2 bases to trimming and J lost 6 bases, with 11 bases between them. The CDR3 contains 14 residues. The germline CDR1 and CDR2 sequences are SEHNR and FQNEAQ (reference sequence). The sample was peripheral blood. The chain has TRBV7-9 and TRBJ1-5; possibly TRBD1 for D (5 bases). The origin of this receptor is a woman aged 60-75 years with acute or convalescent COVID-19. The CDR3 here is CASSLQGSSQPQHF. The CDR3 DNA reads as TGTGCCAGCAGCTTACAGGGTTCGAGTCAGCCCCAGCATTTT.